This T cell receptor (beta chain) was captured by sequencing in a study of CD8+CD57+ T cells in acquired aplastic anemia. Of note for this clonotype: Its antigen is currently unknown.

Study-wide points: Patients and controls had in common approximately 28 CD8+ CDR3 sequences.

Investigators profiled TCR beta VDJ and CDR3 from genomic DNA template. TCRdb processed the reads anew with MiXCR; each CDR3 protein has one entry. This table holds some 160,000 distinct CDR3 sequences, roughly 48% found once. All patients picked for sequencing had shown, by flow cytometry, an expansion of CD8+CD57+ cells. From germline, CDR1 is DFQATT and CDR2 SNEGSKA (reference sequence). The V end was cut by 2 bases, the J end by 5 bases, with 13 bases between. The CDR3 is 15 residues long. The receptor was derived from a human donor with aplastic anemia. The genes are TRBV20-1 and TRBJ1-6, with D maybe TRBD1 (6 bases). The source material was sorted CD4+, CD8+, or CD8+CD57+ T cells (not recorded which) from PBMCs. Here the CDR3 DNA reads TGCAGTGCTAGATCCTTGGACAGAGATAATTCACCCCTCCACTTT. Translated: CSARSLDRDNSPLHF.